The sequence of this T cell receptor beta chain was determined in a study of T cell repertoires in cytomegalovirus infection. Study in general: Indicated by public TCR beta signatures were CMV infection and matching HLA type. Study-level points and caveats: What dominated the ex vivo response were HLA-C-restricted CMV-specific TCR beta clonotypes. Frequencies of public TCR beta families were cumulated, and this identified carriers of CMV plus the relevant HLA.

This clonotype was counted ten times or more. Its target is not known. Each CDR3 protein gets one entry after TCRdb re-called the reads with MiXCR. This sample has approximately 250,000 distinct CDR3 sequences; approximately 9% occur once, and the top ten carry about 16%. The specimen sequenced was PBMCs. This clonotype originated in a human donor in good health (CMV status not recorded). Some clones in this sample may be carry-over from other donors' samples.

CDR3 sequence (DNA): TGTGCCAGCAGAGTGTCCGGGACCCTCGCCGGCTACACCTTC. Its translation: CASRVSGTLAGYTF. The chain is built from TRBV27 and TRBJ1-2; D is perhaps TRBD1 (5 bases). The CDR3 runs to 14 residues. V lost 6 bases to trimming and J lost 8 bases, with 19 bases between them. CDR1 and CDR2 (germline): MNHEY, SMNVEV (reference sequence).